This TCR beta chain was sequenced during a study of OX40 agonist ivuxolimab in advanced cancers. A note on the overall study: Ivuxolimab, which targeted the costimulatory receptor OX40 (CD134), was an agonistic, fully human IgG2 monoclonal antibody. In the dose-escalation cohort, roughly four fifths of patients were male, and the mean age was roughly 60 years, with a range of about 20 to 79. Partial responses were achieved by three dose-escalation patients, of whom one had hepatocellular carcinoma and two had cutaneous melanoma. Among the 52 dose-escalation patients, about 19 had hepatocellular carcinoma, 15 or so melanoma, 9 renal cell carcinoma and 9 head and neck cancer. Intravenous ivuxolimab was administered to patients every 2 weeks at six dose levels: 0.01, 0.1, 0.3, 1.5, 3 and 10 mg/kg. Patients were allowed to have had prior anti-PD-1, anti-PD-L1 or anti-CTLA-4 therapy, and roughly two fifths of the dose-escalation patients had been treated with checkpoint inhibitors. The paper describes the monotherapy dose-escalation part (N ≈ 52 patients) of the phase I trial of ivuxolimab. Peripheral TCRbeta sequencing aimed to test whether ivuxolimab altered TCR sequence diversity and caused clonal T-cell expansion.

Remarks on this clone: Its antigen target is currently unknown. No quality values exist for individual bases; no much larger clone is one base distant.

Patients with a history of autoimmune disease or receiving systemic immunosuppression were excluded from the trial. Peripheral blood for TCR sequencing was collected from all dose cohorts at baseline, on cycle 4 day 1, and on cycle 7 day 1. The samples were taken from a phase I, first-in-human, multicenter, open-label dose-escalation trial of ivuxolimab. Adults with locally advanced or metastatic head and neck squamous cell, hepatocellular, melanoma or renal cell carcinoma were enrolled in the trial. Before TCR sequencing, CD4+ and CD8+ T cells were separately sorted from peripheral blood. The full study reports these points: After ivuxolimab, CD8+ T cells had more expanded clones than CD4+ T cells on average. Low levels of normalized T-cell clonal expansion were also seen in some nonresponding patients. Clonal expansion of both CD4+ and CD8+ blood T cells was observed from baseline to week 6 at doses 0.1 to 3.0 mg/kg. In the 0.1-3.0 mg/kg groups, partial responders had among the lowest normalized peripheral clonal expansion, particularly in CD8+ T cells. Which antigens the clonally expanded peripheral T cells were specific for was not determined.

Trimming at the junction amounts to 4 bases on V and 3 bases on J, and the germline ends lie 1 base apart. Via the germline V gene (reference sequence), CDR1 is MNHEY and CDR2 SMNVEV. Reading from cysteine to phenylalanine, the CDR3 counts 10 amino acids. The sequence is cut down to CDR3 DNA, 30 bases in frame from base 1. Genomic DNA was extracted from sorted cells for sequencing of the TCRbeta CDR3 region. TCRbeta CDR3 regions were sequenced using the immunoSEQ Assay. The immuneACCESS repertoire file appears here via TCRdb, limited to in-frame rearrangements. These files lack a portion of the clones; in checked studies, under half of the deficit traces to unresolved V genes, and the cause of the others is not known. Counted in this sample were about 40,000 clones; about 85% of them appeared once. Of the sample, 16% falls within the top ten clones.

Material: CD4+ or CD8+ T cells sorted from blood, obtained in a trial of the OX40 agonist ivuxolimab. The chain is assembled from TRBV27 and TRBJ2-7, with the D segment identity uncertain. The source of this sequence is an adult with an advanced solid tumor such as melanoma, head and neck, liver or kidney cancer. The CDR3 amino acid sequence is: CASSYYEQYF. The DNA sequence follows: TGTGCCAGCAGTTACTACGAGCAGTACTTC.